This T cell receptor beta chain was identified during a study of vaccination effects on CD4 cells after COVID-19. Whole-study context: It was two doses of either the BNT162b2 or mRNA-1273 vaccine that participants received. General study results and limits: Early timepoints after infection were absent, and convalescent patients were few in the study.

Sequencing was preceded by expansion of antigen-specific CD4+ T cells with viral peptide pools in the ViraFEST assay. The culture ran for 10 days before CD4+ T cells were isolated. Vaccine recipients, nucleocapsid antibody negative, had no prior SARS-CoV-2 infection. It was on days 3 and 7 that half the medium was replaced with IL-2 medium. About this clone itself: Its antigen is not identified.

Data came from immunoSEQ multiplex PCR; TCRdb stores just in-frame clones and leaves some out. The repertoire consists of just over 20,000 clones, with around 70% occurring once and the leading ten covering around 28%. The sequencing here drew on CD4+ T cells from PBMCs cultured with HCoV-NL63 spike peptides, taken before COVID-19 vaccination. This receptor was identified in a human donor who received a COVID-19 vaccine.

CDR3 coding DNA: TGTGCCAGCAGTACAAACACAGGGGGCGCTGGTGCTTTCTTT. It is translated as CASSTNTGGAGAFF. The V call is TRBV27, the J call TRBJ1-1; 9 nucleotides match TRBD1. The CDR3 sequence is 14 residues long. V lost 5 bases, J lost 11 bases, and 12 bases stayed unmatched. The germline V gene encodes CDR1 MNHEY and CDR2 SMNVEV (reference sequence).